Following are 18 T cell receptor beta chains from one sample sequenced in a study of blood T cell repertoires in COVID-19. TCRdb keeps only in-frame clones here, not all; method: immunoSEQ multiplex PCR. The profile shows about 140,000 clones, approximately 88% of them singletons. Input material: PBMCs or T cells enriched from blood (not recorded which). The receptors were sampled from a man aged 65 to 85 who had been exposed to COVID-19.

The chain employs TRBV12-3 or TRBV12-4 and TRBJ2-1; the D is unclear. CDR3 length: 13 amino acids. Between the trimmed V and J ends, which lost 7 bases and 2 bases, there was a span of 9 bases. CDR3 coding DNA: TGTGCCAGCACCATCTATACCTACAATGAGCAGTTCTTC. Translating gives CASTIYTYNEQFF.

This clone has only a few counts. The sample contains more than one DNA sequence encoding this CDR3. The CDR3 DNA reads as TGTGCCAGCAGCCGGGACAGGCAAGAGACCCAGTACTTC. This translates into CASSRDRQETQYF. This chain joins TRBV11-2 and TRBJ2-5, with 8 nucleotides matching TRBD1. The CDR3 is 13 residues long. After removal of 5 bases from V and 2 bases from J, the junction contained 1 base not matched to a gene. CDR1 is SGHAT, CDR2 FQNNGV, per germline.

V is TRBV6-5 and J is TRBJ2-7; D remains unclear. V lost 0 bases, J lost 0 bases, and 9 bases lay in between. The CDR3 covers 15 residues. CDR1 and CDR2 (germline): MNHEY, SVGAGI. CDR3 loop: CASSYSMASSYEQYF. The DNA for the CDR3 is TGTGCCAGCAGTTACTCAATGGCAAGCTCCTACGAGCAGTACTTC.

The V and J genes are TRBV19 and TRBJ2-7; no definite D call. Per germline, CDR1 LNHDA and CDR2 SQIVND (reference sequence). This CDR3 region has 14 residues. V lost 0 bases to trimming and J lost 3 bases, with 9 bases between them. CDR3 coding DNA: TGTGCCAGTAGTATAGAGGGCACATACTACGAGCAGTACTTC. Translation gives CASSIEGTYYEQYF.

This chain joins TRBV7-2 and TRBJ1-2, with 12 bases aligning to TRBD1. J gave up 4 bases and V 5 bases, and 11 bases lay outside the gene matches. Germline assignment: CDR1 SGHTA and CDR2 FQGNSA. This CDR3 comprises 17 residues. Written as DNA, the CDR3 is TGTGCCAGCAGCCTTGCCGGGACAGGGGGCATGGGCTATGGCTACACCTTC. Translated: CASSLAGTGGMGYGYTF.

The chain employs TRBV7-9 and TRBJ2-1; 8 bases are shared with TRBD2. J was trimmed by 0 bases and V by 5 bases; bases with no gene match: 9. The CDR3 loop spans 17 amino acids. Germline CDR1 SEHNR, CDR2 FQNEAQ (reference sequence). The CDR3 region is CASSPLLAANSYNEQFF. Written as DNA, the CDR3 is TGTGCCAGCAGCCCCCTACTAGCGGCCAACTCCTACAATGAGCAGTTCTTC.

The V and J genes are TRBV18 and TRBJ2-3, with TRBD1 matching 8 bases. The CDR3 is made up of 15 amino acids. Germline trimming cut 3 bases from V and 6 bases from J; bases unmatched to any gene: 8. Germline V gene data show CDR1 as KGHSH and CDR2 as LQKENI. The chain's CDR3 is CASSPGTGNLDTQYF. The CDR3 DNA reads as TGTGCCAGCTCACCCGGGACAGGTAATTTGGATACGCAGTATTTT.

The gene calls are TRBV10-3 and TRBJ1-2; D remains ambiguous. The CDR3 loop spans 13 amino acids. CDR1 is ENHRY and CDR2 is SYGVKD in the germline V gene. Trimming took 7 bases from V and 6 from J, leaving 15 bases between them. The CDR3 here is CAINNGREDGYTF. The DNA for the CDR3 is TGTGCCATCAACAACGGGAGGGAAGATGGCTACACCTTC.

This sequence joins TRBV25-1 and TRBJ1-2; 7 bases fit TRBD1. J gave up 4 bases and V 1 base, and 12 bases lay outside the gene matches. The V gene's germline CDR1 is MGHDK and CDR2 SYGVNS. The CDR3 loop spans 17 amino acids. The CDR3 loop reads CASSESTGTAFSYGYTF. CDR3 coding DNA: TGTGCCAGCAGTGAATCAACCGGGACAGCTTTTTCCTATGGCTACACCTTC.

The chain employs TRBV4-3 and TRBJ2-7; 7 nucleotides agree with TRBD2. J gave up 1 base and V 1 base, and 4 bases lay outside the gene matches. The CDR3 is 15 residues long. Per germline, CDR1 LGHNA and CDR2 YSLEER. CDR3 amino acids: CASSQAPSGSYEQYF. CDR3 DNA sequence: TGCGCCAGCAGCCAAGCCCCTAGCGGATCCTACGAGCAGTACTTC.

The J gene is TRBJ2-7, the V gene TRBV3-1 (or the pseudogene TRBV3-2); 7 bases map to TRBD1. The CDR3 has 17 amino acids. Germline trimming cut 0 bases from V and 6 bases from J; bases unmatched to any gene: 14. Germline-derived CDR1 and CDR2 are LGHDT and YNNKEL (reference sequence). DNA of the CDR3: TGTGCCAGCAGCCAAGAGGTGGGAGACAGGGAATCGGGCGAGCAGTACTTC. Translation: CASSQEVGDRESGEQYF.

The chain combines TRBV6-5 with TRBJ2-2; perhaps TRBD1 as D (6 bases). CDR1 MNHEY and CDR2 SVGAGI come from the germline V gene. The CDR3 contains 15 residues. V was trimmed by 2 bases and J by 3 bases, leaving 10 bases between them. CDR3 loop: CASSYRPGDTGELFF. CDR3 nucleotides: TGTGCCAGCAGTTACCGGCCAGGGGACACCGGGGAGCTGTTTTTT.

The rearrangement joins TRBV6-2 or TRBV6-3 to TRBJ1-2; TRBD1 aligns across 10 bases. V gave up 4 bases and J gave up 4 bases; unmatched junction bases: 3. CDR3 length: 14 residues. Germline V lookup: CDR1 MNHEY, CDR2 SVGEGT. CDR3: CASSSGQGIYGYTF. The DNA for the CDR3 is TGTGCCAGCAGTTCGGGACAGGGGATCTATGGCTACACCTTC.

The chain combines TRBV6-5 with TRBJ2-3; 9 bases line up with TRBD2. The CDR3 length is 14 residues. CDR1 and CDR2 from the germline V gene are MNHEY and SVGAGI. V lost 5 bases and J lost 5; bases outside the gene matches: 5. The CDR3 loop reads CASSRSGSEDTQYF. Here the CDR3 DNA reads TGTGCCAGCAGTCGTAGCGGGAGCGAAGATACGCAGTATTTT.

The V call is TRBV18, the J call TRBJ1-1; D call uncertain. This CDR3 region has 14 residues. Trimming removed 6 bases from V and 2 bases from J, with 13 bases in between. Germline-derived CDR1 and CDR2 are KGHSH and LQKENI. Here the CDR3 DNA reads TGTGCCAGCTCTCTCTCGGGGATAAACACTGAAGCTTTCTTT. Protein product: CASSLSGINTEAFF. The full variable domain, rest sourced from reference TRBV18 and TRBJ1-1, is NAGVMQNPRHLVRRRGQEARLRCSPMKGHSHVYWYRQLPEEGLKFMVYLQKENIIDESGMPKERFSAEFPKEGPSILRIQQVVRGDSAAYFCASSLSGINTEAFFGQGTRLTVV.

In this sample, this clone turned up a few times. V usage is TRBV7-2 and J usage is TRBJ1-2, with D perhaps matching TRBD1 (6 bases). Germline V gene sequence: CDR1 SGHTA, CDR2 FQGNSA. This CDR3 has 16 amino acids. V shed 2 bases and J shed 5 bases, with 18 bases lying between them. CDR3 sequence: CASSLRGGGAMYGYTF. The CDR3 coding sequence is TGTGCCAGCAGCTTAAGGGGGGGAGGGGCTATGTATGGCTACACCTTC.

The CDR3 loop reads CASSEESWRGAGYTF. The CDR3 nucleotides read TGTGCCAGCAGTGAAGAATCATGGAGGGGAGCTGGCTACACCTTC. The chain carries TRBV25-1 and TRBJ1-2; D may be TRBD1 (5 bases). V was clipped by 2 bases and J by 7 bases, with 17 bases between them. CDR1 is MGHDK and CDR2 is SYGVNS in the germline V gene. The CDR3 has 15 amino acids.

The sample holds a few counts of this clone. The V and J genes are TRBV12-3 or TRBV12-4 and TRBJ1-2, with 8 nucleotides matching TRBD1. The CDR3 loop spans 13 amino acids. V shed 6 bases, J shed 7 bases, and the junction held 7 bases outside the gene matches. The CDR3 loop reads CASRGPTGVGYTF. The CDR3 DNA follows: TGTGCCAGCAGGGGACCGACAGGGGTTGGCTACACCTTC.